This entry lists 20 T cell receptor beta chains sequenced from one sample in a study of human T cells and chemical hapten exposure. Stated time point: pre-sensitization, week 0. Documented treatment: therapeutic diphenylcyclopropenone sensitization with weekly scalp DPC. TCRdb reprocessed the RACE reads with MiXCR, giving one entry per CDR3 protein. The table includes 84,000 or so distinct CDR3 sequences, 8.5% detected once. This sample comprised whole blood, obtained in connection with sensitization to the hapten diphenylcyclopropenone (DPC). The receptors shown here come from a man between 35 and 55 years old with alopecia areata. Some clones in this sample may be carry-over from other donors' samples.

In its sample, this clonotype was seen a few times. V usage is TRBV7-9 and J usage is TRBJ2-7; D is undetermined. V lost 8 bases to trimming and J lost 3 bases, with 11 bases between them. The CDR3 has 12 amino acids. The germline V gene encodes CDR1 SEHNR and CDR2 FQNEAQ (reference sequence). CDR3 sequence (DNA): TGTGCCAGCGAAGACAAGTTCTACGAGCAGTACTTC. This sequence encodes CASEDKFYEQYF.

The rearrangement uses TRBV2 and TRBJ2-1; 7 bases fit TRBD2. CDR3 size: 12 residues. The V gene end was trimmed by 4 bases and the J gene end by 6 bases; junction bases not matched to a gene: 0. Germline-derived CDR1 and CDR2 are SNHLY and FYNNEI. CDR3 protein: CASSGTSNEQFF. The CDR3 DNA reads TGTGCCAGCAGTGGGACTAGCAATGAGCAGTTCTTC.

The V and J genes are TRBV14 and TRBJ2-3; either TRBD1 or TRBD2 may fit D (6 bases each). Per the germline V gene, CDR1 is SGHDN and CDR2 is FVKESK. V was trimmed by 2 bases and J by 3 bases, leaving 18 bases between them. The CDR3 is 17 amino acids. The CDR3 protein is CASSQFRVGGGTDTQYF. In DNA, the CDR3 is TGTGCCAGCAGCCAATTCCGGGTCGGAGGGGGGACAGATACGCAGTATTTT.

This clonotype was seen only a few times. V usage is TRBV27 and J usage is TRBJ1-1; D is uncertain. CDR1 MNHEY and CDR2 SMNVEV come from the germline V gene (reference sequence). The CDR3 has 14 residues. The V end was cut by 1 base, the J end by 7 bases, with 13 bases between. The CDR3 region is CASSLWGGNVEAFF. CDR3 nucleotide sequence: TGTGCCAGCAGTTTATGGGGAGGGAATGTTGAAGCTTTCTTT.

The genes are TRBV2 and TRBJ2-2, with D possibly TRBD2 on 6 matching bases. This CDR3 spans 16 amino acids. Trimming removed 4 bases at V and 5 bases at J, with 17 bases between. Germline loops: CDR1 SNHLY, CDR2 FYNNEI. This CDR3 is CASSVRELAATGELFF. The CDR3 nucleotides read TGTGCCAGCAGTGTTAGAGAATTAGCGGCTACCGGGGAGCTGTTTTTT.

CDR3 bases: TGCAGCGTTGACCAGAAGGGGCCAGATACGCAGTATTTT. Translating it yields CSVDQKGPDTQYF. V is TRBV29-1 and J is TRBJ2-3; D perhaps matches TRBD1 (5 bases). Germline lookup yields CDR1 SQVTM and CDR2 ANQGSEA. Trimming took 3 bases from V and 4 from J, leaving 11 bases between them. This CDR3 is 13 amino acids long.

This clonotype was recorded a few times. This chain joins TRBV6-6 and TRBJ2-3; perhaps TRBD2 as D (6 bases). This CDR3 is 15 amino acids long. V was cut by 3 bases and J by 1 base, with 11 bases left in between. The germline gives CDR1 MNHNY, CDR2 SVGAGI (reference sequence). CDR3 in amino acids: CASSYVTGGTDTQYF. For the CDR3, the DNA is TGTGCCAGCAGTTATGTAACGGGAGGCACAGATACGCAGTATTTT.

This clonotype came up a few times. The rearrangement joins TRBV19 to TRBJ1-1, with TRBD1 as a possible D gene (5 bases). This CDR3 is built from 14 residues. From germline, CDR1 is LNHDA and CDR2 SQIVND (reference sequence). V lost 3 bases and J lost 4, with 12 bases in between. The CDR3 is CASSIVRGGTEAFF. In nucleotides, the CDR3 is TGTGCCAGTAGTATTGTAAGGGGCGGCACTGAAGCTTTCTTT.

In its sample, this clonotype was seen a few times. The CDR3 region has the DNA TGCGCCAGCAGCCATTCCGGGACAGGCGTTTCTGAGCAGTACTTC. Protein sequence: CASSHSGTGVSEQYF. J is TRBJ2-7 and V is TRBV5-1, with 8 bases lining up with TRBD1. The germline V gene encodes CDR1 SGHRS and CDR2 YFSETQ. The CDR3 has 15 amino acids. The V segment lost 4 bases and the J segment 7 bases; nucleotides outside the gene matches: 13.

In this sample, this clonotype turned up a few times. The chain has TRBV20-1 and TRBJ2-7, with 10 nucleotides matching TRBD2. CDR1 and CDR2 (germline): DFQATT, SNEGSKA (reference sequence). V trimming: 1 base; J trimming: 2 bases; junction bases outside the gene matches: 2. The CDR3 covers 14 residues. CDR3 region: CSARASGSPYEQYV. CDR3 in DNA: TGCAGTGCTAGAGCTAGCGGGAGTCCCTACGAGCAGTACGTC.

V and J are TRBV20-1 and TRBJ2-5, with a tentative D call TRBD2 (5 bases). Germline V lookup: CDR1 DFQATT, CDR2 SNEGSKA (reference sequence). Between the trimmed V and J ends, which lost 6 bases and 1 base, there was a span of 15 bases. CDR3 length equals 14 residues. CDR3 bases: TGCAGTGCCCGAGGGCTAGGGCGCCAAGAGACCCAGTACTTC. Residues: CSARGLGRQETQYF.

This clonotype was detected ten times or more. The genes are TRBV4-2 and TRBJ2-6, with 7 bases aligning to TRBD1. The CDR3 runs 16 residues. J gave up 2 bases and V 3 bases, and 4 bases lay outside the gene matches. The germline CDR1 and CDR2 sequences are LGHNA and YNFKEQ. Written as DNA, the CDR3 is TGTGCCAGCAGCCACCTACAGGGGACTGGGGCCAACGTCCTGACTTTC. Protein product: CASSHLQGTGANVLTF.

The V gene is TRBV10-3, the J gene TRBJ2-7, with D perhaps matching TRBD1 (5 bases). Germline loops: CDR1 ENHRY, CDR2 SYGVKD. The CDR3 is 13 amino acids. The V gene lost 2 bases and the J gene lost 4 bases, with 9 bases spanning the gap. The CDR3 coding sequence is TGTGCCATCAGTGAGGCAGGGTTGTACGAGCAGTACGTC. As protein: CAISEAGLYEQYV.

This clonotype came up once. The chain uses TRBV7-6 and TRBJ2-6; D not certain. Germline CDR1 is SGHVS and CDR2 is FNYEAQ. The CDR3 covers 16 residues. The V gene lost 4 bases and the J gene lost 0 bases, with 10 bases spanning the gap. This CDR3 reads CASSSSPYSGANVLTF. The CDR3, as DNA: TGTGCCAGCAGCTCGTCCCCCTACTCTGGGGCCAACGTCCTGACTTTC.

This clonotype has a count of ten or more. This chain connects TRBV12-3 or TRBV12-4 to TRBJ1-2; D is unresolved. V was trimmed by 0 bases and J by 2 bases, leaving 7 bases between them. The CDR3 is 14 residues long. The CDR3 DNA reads TGTGCCAGCAGTTTAGCCGCCACGAACTATGGCTACACCTTC. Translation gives CASSLAATNYGYTF.

CDR3 sequence reads: CASSSPGRSYEQYV. As DNA, the CDR3 is TGTGCCAGCAGTTCACCGGGTCGCTCCTACGAGCAGTACGTC. J is TRBJ2-7 and V is TRBV28; no firm D call. V lost 4 bases to trimming and J lost 0 bases, with 10 bases between them. Germline assignment: CDR1 MDHEN and CDR2 SYDVKM. The CDR3 extends over 14 amino acids.

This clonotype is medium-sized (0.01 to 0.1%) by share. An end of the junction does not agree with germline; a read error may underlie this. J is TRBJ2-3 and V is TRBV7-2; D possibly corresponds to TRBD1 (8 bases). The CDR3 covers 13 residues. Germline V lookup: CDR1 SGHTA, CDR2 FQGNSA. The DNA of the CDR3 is TGTGCCAGCAGCTCACAGGGGGGGGTTCCGGGACCTTTT. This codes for CASSSQGGVPGPF.

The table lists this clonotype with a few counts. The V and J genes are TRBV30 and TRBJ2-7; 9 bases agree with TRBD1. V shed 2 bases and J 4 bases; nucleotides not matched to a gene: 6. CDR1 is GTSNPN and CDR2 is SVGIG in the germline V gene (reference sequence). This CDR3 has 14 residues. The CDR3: CAWSPGQGFYEQYV. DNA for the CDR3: TGTGCCTGGAGTCCGGGACAGGGCTTTTACGAGCAGTACGTC.

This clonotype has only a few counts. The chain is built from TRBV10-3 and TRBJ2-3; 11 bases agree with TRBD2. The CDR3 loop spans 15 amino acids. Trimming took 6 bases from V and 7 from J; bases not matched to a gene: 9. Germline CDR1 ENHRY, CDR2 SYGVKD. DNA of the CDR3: TGTGCCATCAGCGAACTAGCGGGGGTTGAGTATACGCAGTATTTT. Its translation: CAISELAGVEYTQYF.

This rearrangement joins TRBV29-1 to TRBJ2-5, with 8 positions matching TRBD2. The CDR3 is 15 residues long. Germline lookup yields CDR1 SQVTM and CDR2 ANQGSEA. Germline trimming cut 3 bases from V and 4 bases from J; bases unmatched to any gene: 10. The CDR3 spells CSVDLAGGIGETQYF. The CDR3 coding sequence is TGCAGCGTTGATCTGGCGGGAGGTATAGGAGAGACCCAGTACTTC.